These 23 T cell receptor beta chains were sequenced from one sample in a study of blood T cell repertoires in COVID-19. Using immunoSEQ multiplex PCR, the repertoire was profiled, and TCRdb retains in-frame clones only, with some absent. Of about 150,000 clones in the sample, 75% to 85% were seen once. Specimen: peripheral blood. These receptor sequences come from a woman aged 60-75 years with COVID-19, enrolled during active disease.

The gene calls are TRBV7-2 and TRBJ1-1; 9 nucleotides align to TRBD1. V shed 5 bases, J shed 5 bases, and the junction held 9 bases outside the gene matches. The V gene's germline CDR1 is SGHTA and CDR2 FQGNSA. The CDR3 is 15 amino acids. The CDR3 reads CASSGTGTGRTEAFF. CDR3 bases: TGTGCCAGCAGCGGAACCGGGACAGGGAGGACTGAAGCTTTCTTT.

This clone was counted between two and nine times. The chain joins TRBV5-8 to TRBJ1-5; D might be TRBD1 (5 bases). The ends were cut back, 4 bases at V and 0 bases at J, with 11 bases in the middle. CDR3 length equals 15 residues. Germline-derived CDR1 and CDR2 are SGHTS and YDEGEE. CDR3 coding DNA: TGTGCCAGCAGCATGGGACTGGCTAGCAATCAGCCCCAGCATTTT. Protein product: CASSMGLASNQPQHF. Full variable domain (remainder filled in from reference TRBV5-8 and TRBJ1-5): EAGVTQSPTHLIKTRGQQATLRCSPISGHTSVYWYQQALGLGLQFLLWYDEGEERNRGNFPPRFSGRQFPNYSSELNVNALELEDSALYLCASSMGLASNQPQHFGDGTRLSIL.

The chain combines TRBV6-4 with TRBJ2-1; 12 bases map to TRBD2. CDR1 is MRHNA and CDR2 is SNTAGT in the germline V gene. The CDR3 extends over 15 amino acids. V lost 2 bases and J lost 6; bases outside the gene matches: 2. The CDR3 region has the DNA TGTGCCAGCAGTGACGAGGGACTAGCGGGCAATGAGCAGTTCTTC. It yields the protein CASSDEGLAGNEQFF.

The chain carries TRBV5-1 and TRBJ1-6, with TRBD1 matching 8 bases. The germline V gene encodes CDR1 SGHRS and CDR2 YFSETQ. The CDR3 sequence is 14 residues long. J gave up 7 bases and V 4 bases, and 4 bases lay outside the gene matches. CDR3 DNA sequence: TGCGCCAGCAGCGGGACAGGTGCGAATTCACCCCTCCACTTT. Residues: CASSGTGANSPLHF. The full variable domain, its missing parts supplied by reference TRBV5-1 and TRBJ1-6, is KAGVTQTPRYLIKTRGQQVTLSCSPISGHRSVSWYQQTPGQGLQFLFEYFSETQRNKGNFPGRFSGRQFSNSRSEMNVSTLELGDSALYLCASSGTGANSPLHFGNGTRLTVT.

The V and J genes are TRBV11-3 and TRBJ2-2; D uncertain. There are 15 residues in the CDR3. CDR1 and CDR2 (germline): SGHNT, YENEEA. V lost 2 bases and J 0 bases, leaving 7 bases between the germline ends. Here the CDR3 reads CASSLSNTNTGELFF. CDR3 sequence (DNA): TGTGCCAGCAGCTTATCCAACACGAACACCGGGGAGCTGTTTTTT.

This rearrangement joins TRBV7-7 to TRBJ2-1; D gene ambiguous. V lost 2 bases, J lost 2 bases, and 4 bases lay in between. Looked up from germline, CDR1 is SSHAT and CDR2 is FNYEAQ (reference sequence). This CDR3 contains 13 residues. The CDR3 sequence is CASSLTTYNEQFF. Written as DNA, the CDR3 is TGTGCCAGCAGCTTAACAACCTACAATGAGCAGTTCTTC. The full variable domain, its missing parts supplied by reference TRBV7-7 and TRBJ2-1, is GAGVSQSPRYKVTKRGQDVTLRCDPISSHATLYWYQQALGQGPEFLTYFNYEAQPDKSGLPSDRFSAERPEGSISTLTIQRTEQRDSAMYRCASSLTTYNEQFFGPGTRLTVL.

In DNA form, the CDR3 reads TGTGCCGACATCCGACAGGGCACCGGGGAGCTGTTTTTT. It specifies CADIRQGTGELFF. The chain employs TRBV7-8 and TRBJ2-2, with 7 bases aligning to TRBD1. The germline V gene has CDR1 SGHVS and CDR2 FQNEAQ. The CDR3 is 13 residues long. Unmatched junction bases numbered 7, after V lost 11 bases and J lost 4 bases.

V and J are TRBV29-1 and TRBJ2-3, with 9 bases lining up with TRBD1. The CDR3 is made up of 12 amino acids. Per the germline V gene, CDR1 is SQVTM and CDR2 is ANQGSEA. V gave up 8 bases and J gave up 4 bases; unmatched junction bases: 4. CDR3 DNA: TGCAGCTCTGGACAGGGGCCAGATACGCAGTATTTT. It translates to CSSGQGPDTQYF.

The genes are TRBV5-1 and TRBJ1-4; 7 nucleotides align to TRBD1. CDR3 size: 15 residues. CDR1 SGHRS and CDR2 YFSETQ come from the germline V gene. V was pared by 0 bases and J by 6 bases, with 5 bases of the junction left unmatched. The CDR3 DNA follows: TGCGCCAGCAGCTTGGGTTCGACAGGGTATGAAAAACTGTTTTTT. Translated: CASSLGSTGYEKLFF. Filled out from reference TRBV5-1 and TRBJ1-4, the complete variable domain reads KAGVTQTPRYLIKTRGQQVTLSCSPISGHRSVSWYQQTPGQGLQFLFEYFSETQRNKGNFPGRFSGRQFSNSRSEMNVSTLELGDSALYLCASSLGSTGYEKLFFGSGTQLSVL.

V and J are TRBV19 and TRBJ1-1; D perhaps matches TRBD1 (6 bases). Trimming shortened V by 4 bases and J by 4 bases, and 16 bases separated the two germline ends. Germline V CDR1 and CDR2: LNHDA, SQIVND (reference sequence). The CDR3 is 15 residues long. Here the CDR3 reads CASSTSYRVGTEAFF. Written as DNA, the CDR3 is TGTGCCAGTAGTACTTCTTACAGGGTGGGCACTGAAGCTTTCTTT.

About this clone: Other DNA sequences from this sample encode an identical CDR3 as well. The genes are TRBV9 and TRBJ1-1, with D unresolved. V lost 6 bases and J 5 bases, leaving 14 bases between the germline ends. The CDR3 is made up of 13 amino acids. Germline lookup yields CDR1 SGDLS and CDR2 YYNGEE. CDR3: CASKLTGKTEAFF. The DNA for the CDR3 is TGTGCCAGCAAATTAACGGGAAAGACTGAAGCTTTCTTT.

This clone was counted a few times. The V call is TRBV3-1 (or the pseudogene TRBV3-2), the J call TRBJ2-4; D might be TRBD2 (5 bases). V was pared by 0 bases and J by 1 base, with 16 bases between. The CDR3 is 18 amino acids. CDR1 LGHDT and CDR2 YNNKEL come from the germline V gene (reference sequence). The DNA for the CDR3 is TGTGCCAGCAGCCAAGAAGACACCCCTTGGAGGGCCAAAAACATTCAGTACTTC. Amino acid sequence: CASSQEDTPWRAKNIQYF.

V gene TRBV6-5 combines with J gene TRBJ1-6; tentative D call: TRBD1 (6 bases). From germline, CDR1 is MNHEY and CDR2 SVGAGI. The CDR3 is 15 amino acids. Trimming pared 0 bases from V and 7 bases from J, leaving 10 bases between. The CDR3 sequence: CASSYSQGRNSPLHF. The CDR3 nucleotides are TGTGCCAGCAGTTACTCGCAGGGGAGAAATTCACCCCTCCACTTT.

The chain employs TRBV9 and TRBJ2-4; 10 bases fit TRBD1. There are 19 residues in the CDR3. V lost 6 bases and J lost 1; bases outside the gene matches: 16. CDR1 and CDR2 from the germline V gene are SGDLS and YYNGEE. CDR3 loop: CASNNRGDRGGLAKNIQYF. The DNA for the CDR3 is TGTGCCAGCAATAACCGGGGGGACAGGGGAGGTTTGGCCAAAAACATTCAGTACTTC.

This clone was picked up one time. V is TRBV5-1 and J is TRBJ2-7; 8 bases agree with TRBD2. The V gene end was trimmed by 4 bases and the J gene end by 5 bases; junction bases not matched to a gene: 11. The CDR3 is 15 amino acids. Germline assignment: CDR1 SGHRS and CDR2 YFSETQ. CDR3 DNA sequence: TGCGCCAGCAGCCTGGGGGGCGGGAGGTCCCACGAGCAGTACTTC. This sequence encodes CASSLGGGRSHEQYF.

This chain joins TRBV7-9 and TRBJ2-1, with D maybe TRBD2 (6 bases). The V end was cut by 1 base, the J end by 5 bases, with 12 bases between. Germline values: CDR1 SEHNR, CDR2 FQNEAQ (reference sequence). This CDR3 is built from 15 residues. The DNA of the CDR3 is TGTGCCAGCAGCTTAGGGGCTAGCGCGAACAATGAGCAGTTCTTC. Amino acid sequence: CASSLGASANNEQFF. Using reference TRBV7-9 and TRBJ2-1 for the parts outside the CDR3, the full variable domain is DTGVSQNPRHKITKRGQNVTFRCDPISEHNRLYWYRQTLGQGPEFLTYFQNEAQLEKSRLLSDRFSAERPKGSFSTLEIQRTEQGDSAMYLCASSLGASANNEQFFGPGTRLTVL.

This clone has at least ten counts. The CDR3 region has the DNA TGTGCCAGCAGGCGGGGAGGCGGGAGCTCCTACAATGAGCAGTTCTTC. Translating gives CASRRGGGSSYNEQFF. This rearrangement joins TRBV5-4 to TRBJ2-1, with TRBD2 identical over 7 bases. The CDR3 loop spans 16 amino acids. Germline V gene data show CDR1 as SGHNT and CDR2 as YYREEE (reference sequence). The V gene end was trimmed by 5 bases and the J gene end by 0 bases; junction bases not matched to a gene: 8.

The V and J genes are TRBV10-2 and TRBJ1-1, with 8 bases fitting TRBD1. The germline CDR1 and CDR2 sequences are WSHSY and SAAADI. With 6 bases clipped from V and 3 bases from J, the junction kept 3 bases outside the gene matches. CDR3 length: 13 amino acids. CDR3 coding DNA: TGCGCCAGCAGCAAGACAGGGGACACTGAAGCTTTCTTT. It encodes CASSKTGDTEAFF.

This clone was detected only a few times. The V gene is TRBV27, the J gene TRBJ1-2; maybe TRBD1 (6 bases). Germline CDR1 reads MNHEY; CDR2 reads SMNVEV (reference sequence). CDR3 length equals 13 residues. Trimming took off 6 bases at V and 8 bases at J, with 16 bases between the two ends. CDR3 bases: TGTGCCAGCAGACGACGGGGGGCGGACGGCTACACCTTC. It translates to CASRRRGADGYTF.

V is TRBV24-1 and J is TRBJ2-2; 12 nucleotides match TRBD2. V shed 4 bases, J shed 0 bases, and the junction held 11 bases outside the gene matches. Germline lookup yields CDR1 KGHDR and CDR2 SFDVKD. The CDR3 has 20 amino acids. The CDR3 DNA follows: TGTGCCACCAGTGACTCCACCGGGACTAGCGGGCCCGCGAACACCGGGGAGCTGTTTTTT. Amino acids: CATSDSTGTSGPANTGELFF.

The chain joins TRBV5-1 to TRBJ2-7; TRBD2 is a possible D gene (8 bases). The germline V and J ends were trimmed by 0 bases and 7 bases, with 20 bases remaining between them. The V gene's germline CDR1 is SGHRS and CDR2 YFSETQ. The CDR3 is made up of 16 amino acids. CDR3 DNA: TGCGCCAGCAGCTTGGAGAGGGGGCAACTAGCGGTGGAGCAGTACTTC. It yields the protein CASSLERGQLAVEQYF.

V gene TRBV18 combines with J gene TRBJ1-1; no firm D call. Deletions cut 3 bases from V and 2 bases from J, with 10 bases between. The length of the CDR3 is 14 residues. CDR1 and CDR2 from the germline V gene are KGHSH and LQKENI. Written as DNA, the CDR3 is TGTGCCAGCTCACCTCGTAACAGTAACACTGAAGCTTTCTTT. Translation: CASSPRNSNTEAFF.

The CDR3 protein is CASALAGSYNEQFF. CDR3 DNA sequence: TGTGCCAGCGCACTAGCGGGGTCCTACAATGAGCAGTTCTTC. The chain recombines TRBV2 with TRBJ2-1; 10 nucleotides align to TRBD2. The CDR3 is made up of 14 amino acids. CDR1 is SNHLY, CDR2 FYNNEI, per germline. V was pared by 8 bases and J by 1 base, with 2 bases of the junction left unmatched.